Below are 26 T cell receptor beta chains sequenced from a single sample in a study of cytomegalovirus exposure and HLA in healthy donors. Both 60 Vbeta primers and 13 Jbeta primers went into the PCR. Assay: immunoSEQ multiplex PCR; the TCRdb copy retains only in-frame clones and omits some. There are more than 150,000 clones in the sample; about four fifths occur only once, and over 1.5% lies in the top ten. Sequenced: PBMCs. Receptor source: a man aged 45-65 years in good health and CMV-seronegative.

The rearrangement uses TRBV18 and TRBJ1-1; perhaps TRBD1 as D (5 bases). Germline lookup yields CDR1 KGHSH and CDR2 LQKENI. V gave up 2 bases and J gave up 0 bases, with 10 bases separating them. The CDR3 totals 15 residues. The CDR3 DNA is TGTGCCAGCTCACCAACGACAGACTTGAACACTGAAGCTTTCTTT. Protein sequence: CASSPTTDLNTEAFF.

The V call is TRBV19, the J call TRBJ2-4, with D possibly being TRBD1 (5 bases). The CDR3 is 15 amino acids. CDR1 is LNHDA and CDR2 is SQIVND in the germline V gene (reference sequence). The V and J ends lost 4 bases and 6 bases respectively, with 16 bases between them. The CDR3 DNA sequence: TGTGCCAGTAGTAGGTTCGACAATCAGGGAAACATTCAGTACTTC. It specifies CASSRFDNQGNIQYF.

The chain is built from TRBV9 and TRBJ2-7; 11 nucleotides align to TRBD1. CDR1 is SGDLS, CDR2 YYNGEE, per germline. This CDR3 region has 15 residues. Losses at the gene ends were 4 bases for V and 4 bases for J; bases not matched to a gene: 7. The CDR3 spells CASSPRTGGGYEQYF. The CDR3 bases are TGTGCCAGCAGCCCAAGGACAGGGGGCGGGTACGAGCAGTACTTC.

The rearrangement uses TRBV9 and TRBJ1-1, with 7 bases identical to TRBD1. The trim removed 3 bases at V and 4 bases at J, leaving 6 bases unmatched. Germline V CDR1 and CDR2: SGDLS, YYNGEE. The CDR3 is 14 residues long. For the CDR3, the DNA is TGTGCCAGCAGCGCAGACAGGGTGGTCACTGAAGCTTTCTTT. Protein product: CASSADRVVTEAFF.

This clone was seen a single time. The chain links TRBV6-1 to TRBJ1-5; D is undetermined. The length of the CDR3 is 15 residues. The germline V gene has CDR1 MNHNS and CDR2 SASEGT. The ends were cut back, 2 bases at V and 1 base at J, with 9 bases in the middle. The CDR3 bases are TGTGCCAGCAGTGAACTAGGAGTCAGCAATCAGCCCCAGCATTTT. Amino acid sequence: CASSELGVSNQPQHF.

The chain uses TRBV29-1 and TRBJ1-1; tentative D call: TRBD1 (5 bases). The length of the CDR3 is 14 residues. The germline V and J ends were trimmed by 3 bases and 5 bases, with 16 bases remaining between them. Germline CDR1 is SQVTM and CDR2 is ANQGSEA. The CDR3 bases are TGCAGCGTTGATCGCGGGACCCCCGGGACTGAAGCTTTCTTT. This encodes CSVDRGTPGTEAFF.

This chain uses TRBV28 with TRBJ1-4, with TRBD1 matching over 7 bases. The germline CDR1 and CDR2 sequences are MDHEN and SYDVKM. Trimming removed 4 bases from V and 7 bases from J; junction bases left unmatched: 6. The CDR3 extends over 14 amino acids. CDR3 residues: CASSSAGTAEKLFF. CDR3 coding DNA: TGTGCCAGCAGTTCCGCCGGGACAGCTGAAAAACTGTTTTTT. Looking up the rest from reference TRBV28 and TRBJ1-4 gives the full variable domain: DVKVTQSSRYLVKRTGEKVFLECVQDMDHENMFWYRQDPGLGLRLIYFSYDVKMKEKGDIPEGYSVSREKKERFSLILESASTNQTSMYLCASSSAGTAEKLFFGSGTQLSVL.

CDR3 loop: CASSRGQFLYGYTF. Here the CDR3 DNA reads TGTGCCAGCAGCCGTGGACAGTTCTTATATGGCTACACCTTC. The V and J genes are TRBV13 and TRBJ1-2; D may be TRBD1 (6 bases). Germline loops: CDR1 PRHDT, CDR2 FYEKMQ (reference sequence). This CDR3 spans 14 amino acids. V was clipped by 5 bases and J by 5 bases, with 15 bases between them.

The V call is TRBV28, the J call TRBJ1-2; possible D gene TRBD1, 6 bases. V lost 6 bases to trimming and J lost 5 bases, with 19 bases between them. This CDR3 is built from 15 residues. Germline V gene lookup returns CDR1 MDHEN and CDR2 SYDVKM. CDR3 residues: CASSQTRGGFYGYTF. DNA for the CDR3: TGTGCCAGCAGCCAGACCAGGGGTGGGTTTTATGGCTACACCTTC.

The chain couples TRBV27 to TRBJ2-2, with a possible D match to TRBD2 (5 bases). The CDR3 sequence is 14 residues long. V dropped 8 bases and J dropped 2 bases, with 12 bases sitting between them. Germline lookup yields CDR1 MNHEY and CDR2 SMNVEV (reference sequence). CDR3 amino acids: CASRLQRNTGELFF. In DNA, the CDR3 is TGTGCCAGCCGACTACAAAGAAACACCGGGGAGCTGTTTTTT.

As regards this clone: Other DNA sequences from this sample encode an identical CDR3 as well. CDR3 nucleotides: TGTGCCAGCAGTTTGGGGGGAAGTAGCAATCAGCCCCAGCATTTT. It specifies CASSLGGSSNQPQHF. The V and J genes are TRBV28 and TRBJ1-5; possible D gene TRBD1, 5 bases. Trimming stripped 3 bases from V and 0 bases from J, with 9 bases between. The CDR3 runs 15 residues. Germline V gene sequence: CDR1 MDHEN, CDR2 SYDVKM.

The rearrangement uses TRBV6-5 and TRBJ1-2; the match to TRBD1 covers 7 bases. V shed 6 bases, J shed 8 bases, and the junction held 12 bases outside the gene matches. This CDR3 has 14 amino acids. Per the germline V gene, CDR1 is MNHEY and CDR2 is SVGAGI. For the CDR3, the DNA is TGTGCCAGCAGCATTTGGTCAGGGGGGAAGGGCTACACCTTC. Residues: CASSIWSGGKGYTF.

The chain combines TRBV4-1 with TRBJ1-2; no firm D call. This CDR3 region has 14 residues. From germline, CDR1 is MGHRA and CDR2 YSYEKL. Trimming stripped 7 bases from V and 4 bases from J, with 16 bases between. Here the CDR3 reads CASTLTIASYGYTF. The CDR3 DNA reads TGCGCCAGCACCCTAACCATAGCGAGCTATGGCTACACCTTC.

CDR3 region: CASSYSRGDQPQHF. CDR3 sequence (DNA): TGTGCCAGCAGTTACTCACGGGGGGATCAGCCCCAGCATTTT. The chain joins TRBV6-5 to TRBJ1-5; TRBD1 might be the D (5 bases). Between the trimmed V and J ends, which lost 0 bases and 5 bases, there was a span of 8 bases. CDR3 length: 14 residues. Germline V gene lookup returns CDR1 MNHEY and CDR2 SVGAGI.

The V and J genes are TRBV9 and TRBJ2-1, with 11 nucleotides matching TRBD2. V trimming: 4 bases; J trimming: 8 bases; junction bases outside the gene matches: 11. CDR3 length equals 16 residues. The germline V gene has CDR1 SGDLS and CDR2 YYNGEE. The DNA of the CDR3 is TGTGCCAGCAGCTTGGGACTAGCGGCGTTCGCGGATGAGCAGTTCTTC. Translation gives CASSLGLAAFADEQFF.

V usage is TRBV4-1 and J usage is TRBJ2-1, with TRBD2 matching 11 bases. The length of the CDR3 is 18 residues. In germline, CDR1 is MGHRA, CDR2 YSYEKL. J was trimmed by 0 bases and V by 4 bases; bases with no gene match: 8. In DNA form, the CDR3 reads TGCGCCAGCAGCCTGGGACTAGCGGTTGGGAGCTCCTACAATGAGCAGTTCTTC. It codes for CASSLGLAVGSSYNEQFF.

The chain carries TRBV9 and TRBJ2-1; D gene uncertain. With 0 bases removed from V and 8 bases from J, the gap between germline ends came to 9 bases. Germline V gene lookup returns CDR1 SGDLS and CDR2 YYNGEE. This CDR3 contains 13 residues. The DNA of the CDR3 is TGTGCCAGCAGCGTAGATCAATACTATGAGCAGTTCTTC. Translating gives CASSVDQYYEQFF.

The gene calls are TRBV19 and TRBJ2-7, with 8 positions matching TRBD1. The CDR3 is 13 residues long. Germline loops: CDR1 LNHDA, CDR2 SQIVND (reference sequence). V lost 4 bases to trimming and J lost 4 bases; unmatched junction nucleotides: 3. The CDR3 DNA is TGTGCCAGTAGTAAACAGGGGGTATACGAGCAGTACTTC. It specifies CASSKQGVYEQYF.

This chain uses TRBV11-2 with TRBJ1-5, with D unresolved. Germline loops: CDR1 SGHAT, CDR2 FQNNGV. Trimming left V 1 base short and J 5 bases short, with 6 bases between. The CDR3 extends over 13 amino acids. CDR3 in amino acids: CASSLVGDQPQHF. DNA of the CDR3: TGTGCCAGCAGCTTAGTAGGAGATCAGCCCCAGCATTTT. The full variable domain, in which reference TRBV11-2 and TRBJ1-5 provide the parts outside the CDR3, is EAGVAQSPRYKIIEKRQSVAFWCNPISGHATLYWYQQILGQGPKLLIQFQNNGVVDDSQLPKDRFSAERLKGVDSTLKIQPAKLEDSAVYLCASSLVGDQPQHFGDGTRLSIL.

The rearrangement uses TRBV9 and TRBJ2-1; TRBD2 aligns across 9 bases. After removal of 4 bases from V and 9 bases from J, the junction contained 14 bases not matched to a gene. The CDR3 has 16 residues. The germline V gene has CDR1 SGDLS and CDR2 YYNGEE. DNA for the CDR3: TGTGCCAGCAGCATCTCGGCTAGCGGGGTTGGGGGTGAGCAGTTCTTC. It codes for CASSISASGVGGEQFF.

This clone occurred once. The chain has TRBV28 and TRBJ2-2, with 7 bases lining up with TRBD1. Per the germline V gene, CDR1 is MDHEN and CDR2 is SYDVKM. The CDR3 contains 18 residues. Trimming removed 5 bases from V and 8 bases from J; junction bases left unmatched: 20. The CDR3 here is CASSPQGVGMRLIGELFF. CDR3 DNA: TGTGCCAGCAGTCCCCAGGGGGTAGGGATGAGACTGATAGGGGAGCTGTTTTTT.

The rearrangement uses TRBV11-2 and TRBJ2-1; D gene ambiguous. There are 13 residues in the CDR3. Trimming left V 0 bases short and J 6 bases short, with 6 bases between. The germline V gene has CDR1 SGHAT and CDR2 FQNNGV. CDR3 amino acids: CASSLDQSNEQFF. The DNA for the CDR3 is TGTGCCAGCAGCTTAGATCAGTCCAATGAGCAGTTCTTC. The whole variable domain, filled in from reference TRBV11-2 and TRBJ2-1, reads EAGVAQSPRYKIIEKRQSVAFWCNPISGHATLYWYQQILGQGPKLLIQFQNNGVVDDSQLPKDRFSAERLKGVDSTLKIQPAKLEDSAVYLCASSLDQSNEQFFGPGTRLTVL.

V usage is TRBV6-5 and J usage is TRBJ1-2; D unresolved. This CDR3 is 14 amino acids long. Germline loops: CDR1 MNHEY, CDR2 SVGAGI. V was clipped by 4 bases and J by 2 bases, with 11 bases between them. CDR3 amino acids: CASSSRTGNYGYTF. The DNA for the CDR3 is TGTGCCAGCAGTTCCCGAACGGGGAACTATGGCTACACCTTC.

The chain has TRBV5-6 and TRBJ2-3; no firm D call. The CDR3 loop spans 14 amino acids. The V end was cut by 4 bases, the J end by 6 bases, with 15 bases between. Germline V CDR1 and CDR2: SGHDT, YYEEEE. The CDR3 coding sequence is TGTGCCAGCAGCCTCGGGTCGGTCTGGGATACGCAGTATTTT. Residues: CASSLGSVWDTQYF.

This chain links TRBV5-4 with TRBJ2-3; D is possibly TRBD1 (5 bases). Germline CDR1 is SGHNT and CDR2 is YYREEE (reference sequence). The length of the CDR3 is 14 residues. Trimming pared 4 bases from V and 6 bases from J, leaving 15 bases between. CDR3 sequence: CASSTYRAGDTQYF. DNA of the CDR3: TGTGCCAGCAGCACCTATAGGGCAGGGGATACGCAGTATTTT.

The V and J genes are TRBV5-1 and TRBJ1-2; perhaps TRBD1 as D (5 bases). The CDR3 length is 14 residues. Germline V gene lookup returns CDR1 SGHRS and CDR2 YFSETQ. Trimming cost V 3 bases and J 0 bases, with 9 bases left between them. The CDR3 sequence: CASSSTEANYGYTF. CDR3 nucleotide sequence: TGCGCCAGCAGCTCGACAGAAGCTAACTATGGCTACACCTTC.